This TCR beta chain was profiled in a study of cytomegalovirus exposure and HLA in healthy donors. The primer mix had 60 Vbeta and 13 Jbeta primers. This table comes from immunoSEQ multiplex PCR, and its TCRdb copy is limited to in-frame clones, with some not included. The table has about 160,000 clones, 80% seen once. Looked up from germline, CDR1 is SNHLY and CDR2 is FYNNEI. This CDR3 is 15 amino acids long. V shed 0 bases, J shed 8 bases, and the junction held 5 bases outside the gene matches. This clone occurred once. This TCR came from a man between 18 and 35 years old in good health and CMV-seropositive. The sequenced sample was PBMCs. This sequence joins TRBV2 and TRBJ1-3; TRBD1 agrees at 9 bases. The CDR3 sequence is CASSEASGQGYTIYF. CDR3 sequence (DNA): TGTGCCAGCAGTGAAGCTTCTGGACAGGGGTACACCATATATTTT.